This T cell receptor (beta chain) appears in the sequencing data of a study of T cell changes during pregnancy in multiple sclerosis. Using immunoSEQ multiplex PCR, the repertoire was profiled, and TCRdb retains in-frame clones only, with some absent. The sample consists of 40,000 or so clones, about 90% of them appearing once. The CDR3 contains 13 residues. Germline lookup yields CDR1 KGHSH and CDR2 LQKENI. Trimming removed 2 bases from V and 3 bases from J, with 8 bases in between. The gene calls are TRBV18 and TRBJ2-7; tentative D call: TRBD1 (6 bases). The sequence was collected from a female donor with multiple sclerosis, enrolled in a pregnancy study. The material sequenced was CD4+ T cells from peripheral blood mononuclear cells, taken before pregnancy. The CDR3 loop is CASSPVQGYEQYF. Written as DNA, the CDR3 is TGTGCCAGCTCACCAGTACAGGGCTACGAGCAGTACTTC.